This TCR beta chain was observed in a study of blood T cell repertoires in COVID-19. Study background: Samples of COVID-19 (acute and convalescent) were obtained from the United States, Italy and Spain.

The ends lost 3 bases at V and 2 bases at J; junction bases unmatched: 3. In germline, CDR1 is MDHEN, CDR2 SYDVKM. The length of the CDR3 is 14 residues. TCRdb's copy holds only in-frame clones and misses some; the assay was immunoSEQ multiplex PCR. The sample lists approximately 180,000 clones; 85% to 90% were seen once. Participants reported their clinical history, and cohort assignment relied on those reports. V usage is TRBV28 and J usage is TRBJ1-1; 7 bases align to TRBD1. The clonotype comes from a woman aged 40 to 50 with acute COVID-19. Sequenced sample: PBMCs or T cells enriched from blood (not recorded which). The CDR3 sequence: CASSFYRGNTEAFF. CDR3 nucleotides: TGTGCCAGCAGTTTTTACAGGGGAAACACTGAAGCTTTCTTT.